Shown below are 4 T cell receptor beta chains from a single sample sequenced in a study of early T cells in non-severe SARS-CoV-2 infection. TCRdb itself ran the 5' RACE reads through MiXCR, one entry per CDR3 protein. This table holds 30,000 to 40,000 distinct CDR3 sequences, around 5.1% found once. The specimen comprised whole blood, sampled at baseline. These receptors were taken from an adult who was a healthcare worker with PCR-confirmed SARS-CoV-2 infection or an uninfected control (not recorded which).

Many counts were recorded for this clonotype. V is TRBV30 and J is TRBJ1-3; the match to TRBD1 covers 8 bases. Per germline, CDR1 GTSNPN and CDR2 SVGIG (reference sequence). V was pared by 1 base and J by 4 bases, with 6 bases of the junction left unmatched. The CDR3 runs to 15 residues. CDR3 coding DNA: TGTGCCTGGAGTGGCAGGCAGGGGGCAGGAAACACCATATATTTT. Amino acid sequence: CAWSGRQGAGNTIYF.

This clonotype was found many times. V usage is TRBV20-1 and J usage is TRBJ1-1; 7 bases are shared with TRBD1. The CDR3 spans 12 residues. The germline gives CDR1 DFQATT, CDR2 SNEGSKA (reference sequence). V dropped 4 bases and J dropped 6; count of bases not matched to a gene: 5. The CDR3 nucleotides read TGCAGTGCTAATATCCAGGGGGCTGAAGCTTTCTTT. Translation gives CSANIQGAEAFF.

In this sample, this clonotype turned up many times. The V and J genes are TRBV5-1 and TRBJ2-5, with 12 bases that match TRBD1. V lost 5 bases and J lost 10; bases outside the gene matches: 12. This CDR3 spans 15 amino acids. From germline, CDR1 is SGHRS and CDR2 YFSETQ. CDR3 loop: CASSYAGTGGEDQYF. Here the CDR3 DNA reads TGCGCCAGCAGTTACGCCGGGACAGGGGGCGAGGACCAGTACTTC.

Many counts were recorded for this clonotype. One end of the junction fails to match germline, which may point to a read error. CDR3 nucleotides: TGTGCCAGCAGCTTCCCGACATCCTCCGAGCAGTACTTC. Protein sequence: CASSFPTSSEQYF. The chain is built from TRBV5-6 and TRBJ2-7; unclear D gene. The CDR3 has 13 amino acids. Germline CDR1 reads SGHDT; CDR2 reads YYEEEE.